This T cell receptor (beta chain) was sequenced in a study of blood T cell repertoires in COVID-19. Libraries were prepared by immunoSEQ multiplex PCR; TCRdb keeps only in-frame clonotypes and omits some of them. The sample contains some 27,000 clones, around 90% of which appear only once. Germline V gene sequence: CDR1 SGHTA, CDR2 FQGNSA. Trimming took 1 base from V and 5 from J, leaving 15 bases between them. This CDR3 is 15 amino acids long. This sequence was found in a human donor in a cohort sampled during active COVID-19. This chain links TRBV7-2 with TRBJ2-7; possibly TRBD1 for D (5 bases). Sample: peripheral blood. The CDR3 loop reads CASSLGGPRGDEQYF. In DNA, the CDR3 is TGTGCCAGCAGCTTAGGCGGACCTAGGGGCGACGAGCAGTACTTC.